This note documents a single T cell receptor beta chain sequence. The antigen remains unidentified. The CDR3 runs to 13 residues. Trimming cost V 3 bases and J 8 bases, with 14 bases left between them. Germline-derived CDR1 and CDR2 are SGHTS and YDEGEE. Overlapping HIV-1 Gag 15-mer peptides at approximately 0.96 ug per peptide per mL were used. Sorting selected CD4+ T cells upregulating both CD40 ligand and CD69. Sequencing used immunoSEQ version 4 in survey mode. The method was immunoSEQ multiplex PCR; TCRdb's version includes in-frame clones alone and lacks a portion of them. The sample lists under 35,000 clones, roughly 70% seen once, with approximately 1.5% in the top ten. The data are from a study of persistence of HIV-infected CD4 T cells. General study results and limits: Within sorted populations, more oligoclonal TCRs accompanied more oligoclonal proviruses. Compared with CD3/CD28-stimulated cells, CMV- and Gag-responding cells showed lower TCRbeta richness.

The sequencing used CD4+ T cells sorted from PBMCs after approximately 19-hour stimulation, collected from a patient who received antiretroviral therapy. This chain joins TRBV5-8 and TRBJ1-1; D is ambiguous. This receptor was obtained from an adult man with HIV who was CMV-seropositive. CDR3 region: CASSSPPTLEAFF. The CDR3 bases are TGTGCCAGCAGCTCCCCCCCGACTTTGGAAGCTTTCTTT. Full variable domain (rest looked up from reference TRBV5-8 and TRBJ1-1): EAGVTQSPTHLIKTRGQQATLRCSPISGHTSVYWYQQALGLGLQFLLWYDEGEERNRGNFPPRFSGRQFPNYSSELNVNALELEDSALYLCASSSPPTLEAFFGQGTRLTVV.